The clone carrying this T cell receptor beta chain was seen a single time. Its antigen is not known. The CDR3 runs 11 residues. The V gene lost 5 bases and the J gene lost 4 bases, with 8 bases spanning the gap. Germline V gene sequence: CDR1 DFQATT, CDR2 SNEGSKA (reference sequence). The data belong to a study of shared clonotypes between healthy human individuals. Findings and limits, study-wide: Incomplete sequencing of sorted subsets was indicated by rarefaction despite large depth. Donors were few, which limited the genetic and exposure-history diversity represented.

Authors' analysis steps: Junction-only sequences without quality scores were provided by ImmunoSEQ, so filtering was different. Repertoires were generated with immunoSEQ multiplex PCR, while TCRdb's copy carries only in-frame clones and drops some. That table supplies the V and J calls and clone size; D and trimming were determined from the DNA. The repertoire holds about 1.5 million clones, with under 99% as singletons. Sample: naive CD4+ T cells sorted from blood. Documented subset: CD45RA+ positively selected. This sequence joins TRBV20-1 and TRBJ1-1; D is perhaps TRBD1 (5 bases). The clonotype comes from a man under 40 in good health. DNA of the CDR3: TGCAGTGCTGGAAGGGGCACTGAAGCTTTCTTT. Encoded protein: CSAGRGTEAFF.